This is a list of T cell receptor beta chains from one sample in a study of long-term antiretroviral therapy in people with HIV. This table comes from immunoSEQ multiplex PCR, and its TCRdb copy is limited to in-frame clones, with some not included. The repertoire has more than 11,000 clones, roughly 80% of them found once; the top ten carry about 15%. Source: unsorted PBMCs, taken 1.8 years before starting antiretroviral therapy. The receptors were gathered from a woman between 35 and 50 years old with HIV. The CDR3 runs from the conserved cysteine through the conserved F or W. The D gene is left open where the match is weak. The size of a clone is reported for some rows only, either as once, few or many, or as a class for expanded clones.

TRBV28	TRBJ2-4	NA	NA	CASSVRGFLAKNIQYF	TGTGCCAGCAGCGTCAGGGGCTTCCTAGCCAAAAACATTCAGTACTTC
TRBV5-5	TRBJ1-5	NA	NA	CASSLAPGRNQPQHF	TGTGCCAGCAGCTTAGCCCCTGGGAGGAATCAGCCCCAGCATTTT
TRBV5-1	TRBJ2-2	TRBD1	once	CASTGQGNTGELFF	TGCGCCAGTACGGGACAGGGCAACACCGGGGAGCTGTTTTTT
TRBV10-3	TRBJ1-1	NA	NA	CATGDRRNTEAFF	TGTGCCACAGGAGACAGGAGGAACACTGAAGCTTTCTTT
TRBV19	TRBJ2-1	TRBD2	once	CASSTGTSIYNEQFF	TGTGCCAGTAGTACCGGGACTAGCATATACAATGAGCAGTTCTTC
TRBV6-5	TRBJ1-1	TRBD1	NA	CASSYTPQGLSTEAFF	TGTGCCAGCAGTTACACACCACAGGGGCTGAGCACTGAAGCTTTCTTT
TRBV5-1	TRBJ2-7	TRBD1	NA	CASSLEGRDRGIYEQYF	TGCGCCAGCAGCTTGGAGGGCCGGGACAGGGGGATCTACGAGCAGTACTTC
TRBV6-1	TRBJ2-7	TRBD2	NA	CASSEAQLAAYEQYF	TGTGCCAGCAGTGAAGCGCAACTAGCGGCCTACGAGCAGTACTTC
TRBV7-9	TRBJ2-6	TRBD1	NA	CASSRDRNSGANVLTF	TGTGCCAGCAGCCGGGACAGGAACTCTGGGGCCAACGTCCTGACTTTC
TRBV5-1	TRBJ2-7	TRBD2	NA	CASSREGSSSYEQYF	TGCGCCAGCAGCCGGGAGGGGTCAAGCTCCTACGAGCAGTACTTC
TRBV7-2	TRBJ2-7	NA	few	CASSLALAYEQYF	TGTGCCAGCAGCTTAGCCTTGGCTTACGAGCAGTACTTC
TRBV7-9	TRBJ2-1	NA	NA	CASSLDRYEQFF	TGTGCCAGCAGCTTAGATCGGTATGAGCAGTTCTTC
TRBV18	TRBJ2-1	NA	NA	CASSLTPINSYNEQFF	TGTGCCAGCTCACTCACCCCGATAAACTCCTACAATGAGCAGTTCTTC
TRBV27	TRBJ2-1	NA	NA	CASSSGYEIYNEQFF	TGTGCCAGCAGCTCAGGGTACGAGATTTACAATGAGCAGTTCTTC
TRBV5-6	TRBJ1-3	NA	NA	CASTDTGTYSGNTIYF	TGTGCCAGCACCGACACCGGGACATACTCTGGAAACACCATATATTTT
TRBV4-2	TRBJ1-4	NA	NA	CASSQDNWEGEKLFF	TGTGCCAGCAGCCAAGATAATTGGGAAGGTGAAAAACTGTTTTTT
TRBV27	TRBJ2-7	NA	NA	CASSLSEGYEQYF	TGTGCCAGCAGTTTATCCGAGGGTTACGAGCAGTACTTC
TRBV9	TRBJ1-1	NA	NA	CASSVAGRTEAFF	TGTGCCAGCAGCGTAGCAGGGAGGACTGAAGCTTTCTTT
TRBV25-1	TRBJ1-4	TRBD1	NA	CASSERRTGNEKLFF	TGTGCCAGCAGTGAACGTAGGACAGGGAATGAAAAACTGTTTTTT
TRBV5-1	TRBJ1-4	NA	NA	CASSPGDGSHFEKLFF	TGCGCCAGCAGCCCTGGGGATGGCAGCCATTTTGAAAAACTGTTTTTT
TRBV5-6	TRBJ2-3	NA	NA	CASSESGTEGTDTQYF	TGTGCCAGCAGCGAATCCGGGACGGAGGGCACAGATACGCAGTATTTT
TRBV7-9	TRBJ1-2	TRBD1	NA	CASSLGTGVYGYTF	TGTGCCAGCAGCTTAGGGACAGGGGTCTATGGCTACACCTTC
TRBV29-1	TRBJ2-3	NA	NA	CSVEGRDPAANTQYF	TGCAGCGTTGAAGGGCGGGACCCGGCGGCAAATACGCAGTATTTT
TRBV7-3	TRBJ2-3	NA	NA	CASSSRGGTDTQYF	TGTGCCAGCAGCTCAAGGGGGGGCACAGATACGCAGTATTTT
TRBV7-2	TRBJ2-5	TRBD2	NA	CASSFGTSRRQETQYF	TGTGCCAGCAGCTTCGGGACTAGTCGACGACAAGAGACCCAGTACTTC
TRBV4-1	TRBJ2-7	NA	NA	CASSQEGRFYEQYF	TGCGCCAGCAGCCAAGAGGGGCGATTTTACGAGCAGTACTTC
TRBV28	TRBJ1-1	NA	NA	CASTLGTLTEAFF	TGTGCCAGCACCTTGGGGACGCTCACTGAAGCTTTCTTT
TRBV13	TRBJ2-1	NA	NA	CASSLASRKAYNEQFF	TGTGCCAGCAGCTTAGCTTCCAGGAAAGCCTACAATGAGCAGTTCTTC
TRBV19	TRBJ2-7	NA	NA	CASSIRGRDPGRDEQYF	TGTGCCAGTAGTATAAGGGGTCGGGACCCCGGCCGCGACGAGCAGTACTTC
TRBV30	TRBJ2-7	NA	once	CAWGLQGTYEQYF	TGTGCCTGGGGCCTACAGGGAACCTACGAGCAGTACTTC
TRBV7-9	TRBJ1-5	NA	NA	CASSLMGGNQPQHF	TGTGCCAGCAGCTTAATGGGGGGCAATCAGCCCCAGCATTTT
TRBV7-8	TRBJ2-7	NA	NA	CASSFPGGVGARGSYEQYF	TGTGCCAGCAGCTTTCCAGGAGGGGTAGGTGCGCGAGGCTCCTACGAGCAGTACTTC
TRBV5-8	TRBJ2-1	TRBD2	NA	CASSLLLVAGAYNEQFF	TGTGCCAGCAGCCTCCTCCTGGTAGCGGGCGCCTACAATGAGCAGTTCTTC
TRBV5-4	TRBJ2-1	TRBD1	NA	CASSFRDRVYNEQFF	TGTGCCAGCAGCTTCCGGGACAGGGTCTACAATGAGCAGTTCTTC
TRBV27	TRBJ2-2	TRBD1	NA	CASSFRGRLGELFF	TGTGCCAGCAGTTTTAGGGGGCGGCTCGGTGAGCTGTTTTTT
TRBV28	TRBJ2-4	NA	NA	CASSLWLSGGDEDGNIQYF	TGTGCCAGCAGTTTATGGTTGAGTGGTGGGGATGAGGATGGAAACATTCAGTACTTC
TRBV7-2	TRBJ1-2	NA	NA	CASSLFSGEDGYTF	TGTGCCAGCAGCTTATTCTCTGGGGAGGATGGCTACACCTTC
TRBV28	TRBJ2-1	NA	NA	CASSWEGARREQFF	TGTGCCAGCAGTTGGGAGGGGGCGCGACGTGAGCAGTTCTTC
TRBV27	TRBJ2-2	NA	NA	CASSLAARDTGELFF	TGTGCCAGCAGTTTAGCCGCTAGGGACACCGGGGAGCTGTTTTTT
TRBV7-2	TRBJ2-5	NA	NA	CASSPQETQYF	TGTGCCAGCAGCCCGCAAGAGACCCAGTACTTC
TRBV25-1	TRBJ1-2	NA	NA	CASSESLAGPYGYTF	TGTGCCAGCAGTGAATCCTTAGCAGGACCATATGGCTACACCTTC
TRBV18	TRBJ1-5	NA	NA	CASSPNAPLSSNQPQHF	TGTGCCAGCTCACCAAACGCCCCGCTCTCTAGCAATCAGCCCCAGCATTTT
TRBV7-9	TRBJ2-5	NA	NA	CATTRGSGIQETQYF	TGTGCCACCACCCGTGGGTCAGGAATCCAAGAGACCCAGTACTTC
TRBV11-1	TRBJ2-3	TRBD2	NA	CASREGEKLDTQYF	TGTGCCAGCCGGGAGGGGGAAAAACTAGATACGCAGTATTTT
TRBV27	TRBJ2-2	NA	NA	CASSLWAGELFF	TGTGCCAGCAGTTTATGGGCCGGGGAGCTGTTTTTT
TRBV18	TRBJ2-3	NA	NA	CASSPSASTDTQYF	TGTGCCAGCTCACCAAGCGCCTCCACAGATACGCAGTATTTT
TRBV10-3	TRBJ2-7	NA	NA	CAITGDPYEQYF	TGTGCCATCACCGGGGATCCCTACGAGCAGTACTTC
TRBV11-2	TRBJ2-1	TRBD2	once	CASSLKLAGVSYNEQFF	TGTGCCAGCAGCTTAAAGCTTGCGGGAGTTTCCTACAATGAGCAGTTCTTC
TRBV27	TRBJ2-7	NA	few	CASSFPHWRQDYEQYF	TGTGCCAGCAGTTTCCCCCACTGGCGACAGGACTACGAGCAGTACTTC